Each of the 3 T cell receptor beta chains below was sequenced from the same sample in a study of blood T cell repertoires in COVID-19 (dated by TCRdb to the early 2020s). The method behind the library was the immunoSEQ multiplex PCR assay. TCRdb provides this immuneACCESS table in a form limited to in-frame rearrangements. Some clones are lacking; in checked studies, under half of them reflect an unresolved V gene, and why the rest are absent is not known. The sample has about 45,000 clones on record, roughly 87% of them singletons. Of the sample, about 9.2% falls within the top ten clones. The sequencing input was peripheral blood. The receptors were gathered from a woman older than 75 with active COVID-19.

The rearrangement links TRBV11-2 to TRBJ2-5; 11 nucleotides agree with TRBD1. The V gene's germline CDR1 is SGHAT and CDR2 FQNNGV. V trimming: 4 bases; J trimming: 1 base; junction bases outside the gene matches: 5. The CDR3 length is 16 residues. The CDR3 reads CASSSIGTGGQETQYF. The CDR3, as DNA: TGTGCCAGCAGCTCCATCGGGACAGGGGGCCAAGAGACCCAGTACTTC.

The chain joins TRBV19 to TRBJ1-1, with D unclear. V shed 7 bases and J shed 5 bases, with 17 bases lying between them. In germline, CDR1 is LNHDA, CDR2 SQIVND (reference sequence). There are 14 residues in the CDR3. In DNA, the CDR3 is TGTGCCAGTAAAGTAGAAGGCAGGAGGACTGAAGCTTTCTTT. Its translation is CASKVEGRRTEAFF.

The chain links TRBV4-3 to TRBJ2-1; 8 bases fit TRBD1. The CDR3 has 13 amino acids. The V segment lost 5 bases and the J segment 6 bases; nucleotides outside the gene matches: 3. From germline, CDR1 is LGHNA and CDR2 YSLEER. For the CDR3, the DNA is TGCGCCAGCAGCTTCGGACAGGGCAATGAGCAGTTCTTC. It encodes CASSFGQGNEQFF.